The rows below give T cell receptor beta chains drawn from one sample of a study of regulatory T cells in long-lasting Graves disease. In TCRdb, the multiplex PCR reads were re-called with MiXCR into one record per CDR3 protein. The profile shows over 500,000 distinct CDR3 sequences, roughly 15% of them singletons. Another study also made use of these data, one on T cells in Graves' hyperthyroidism and ophthalmopathy.

The specimen comprised peripheral blood mononuclear cells (PBMCs), sampled at new diagnosis, from a patient treated with antithyroid drugs. These receptors all come from a woman aged 30 to 39 with Graves disease. Both conserved end residues are trimmed from each CDR3. The D gene is left open where the match is weak. Expanded clones are given a class, and other clones once, few, many or no size at all.

V,length,J,D,size,CDR3
TRBV2,13,TRBJ2-1,TRBD2,many,ASSPGTSGINEQF
TRBV29-1,13,TRBJ2-3,.,many,SVGLGRSVTDTQY
TRBV7-2,15,TRBJ2-2,TRBD2,few,ASSWVQRLAGAGELF
TRBV5-1,12,TRBJ2-3,.,few,ASRSQGMTDTQY
TRBV18,10,TRBJ1-2,.,many,ASSPNGDRYT
TRBV12-3/TRBV12-4,13,TRBJ2-3,.,.,ASKGRSTLTDTQY
TRBV25-1,11,TRBJ2-7,.,few,ASSEKRAGEQY
TRBV28,14,TRBJ1-5,TRBD1,many,ASKRPGQGINQPQH
TRBV12-3/TRBV12-4,12,TRBJ2-7,.,many,ASTEDSSSYEQY
TRBV6-1,10,TRBJ2-7,.,many,ASSEGAGEQY
TRBV5-1,11,TRBJ2-3,.,.,ASSLAETDTQY
TRBV29-1,11,TRBJ2-3,TRBD2,few,SVGLAGPDTQY
TRBV27,13,TRBJ2-1,TRBD2,.,ASLPWSGNYNEQF
TRBV20-1,13,TRBJ2-3,TRBD2,.,SASRNTGTSNTQY
TRBV5-1,13,TRBJ2-7,TRBD1,.,ASSSGTGGLYEQY
TRBV2,11,TRBJ2-5,TRBD2,many,ASLGLAVGTQY
TRBV20-1,13,TRBJ2-7,TRBD1,many,SASRDRGPRNEQY
TRBV28,15,TRBJ2-5,.,many,ASSLSIRRASQETQY
TRBV7-2,16,TRBJ2-5,.,many,ASSLESGGGGRIETQY
TRBV12-3/TRBV12-4,12,TRBJ2-3,.,many,ASTVFGSTDTQY
TRBV7-4,12,TRBJ2-7,.,many,ASSLNRVHYEQY
TRBV7-2,17,TRBJ2-2,TRBD2,many,ASRTIAGGSSLNTGELF
TRBV14,15,TRBJ2-5,TRBD1,few,ASSPYRGTGLPETQY
TRBV27,12,TRBJ2-7,.,.,ASSFISSASGQY
TRBV20-1,11,TRBJ1-2,.,.,SATRGFQDGYT
TRBV7-2,13,TRBJ2-7,TRBD1,few,ASSLATGEGYEQY
TRBV6-2/TRBV6-3,15,TRBJ1-1,TRBD1,many,ASCRLGTGGMNTEAF
TRBV2,15,TRBJ1-5,.,.,ASRGGGSQHSNQPQH